Described below is a single T cell receptor beta chain sequence and its context. The data are from a study of blood T cell repertoires in COVID-19. The overall study: The United States, Italy and Spain were the sources of the acute and convalescent COVID-19 samples. Sources were T cells, B-cell-depleted T cells, or PBMCs; the material itself was cDNA or gDNA.

In the authors' workflow: Amplified reference gene primers provided the basis for estimating nucleated cell counts. The data were produced by immunoSEQ multiplex PCR, yet TCRdb's version contains in-frame clones alone and is incomplete. V and J calls and clone size are given by that table; D and trimming were obtained from the DNA. The sample has almost 50,000 clones, about 92% seen once; the top ten hold under 4.5%. The sequence derives from a human donor in a cohort sampled during active COVID-19. Material: peripheral blood.

The CDR3 DNA reads TGTGCCAGCAGCTCGATGGGGACAGGGCCGCGTGGCTACACCTTC. Protein: CASSSMGTGPRGYTF. The chain uses TRBV5-4 and TRBJ1-2; TRBD1 matches 9 bases. CDR3 size: 15 residues. Per germline, CDR1 SGHNT and CDR2 YYREEE (reference sequence). V shed 3 bases, J shed 7 bases, and the junction held 10 bases outside the gene matches.